One TCR beta chain is described in this entry. There are a few counts of this clone. The clone's antigen remains unknown. Base qualities are not at hand, and no much larger clone is one base apart. This sample was taken from a study of blood T cell repertoires in COVID-19 (dated by TCRdb to about 2020). General notes on the study: Samples covering the acute and convalescent phases of COVID-19 were provided by collaborators in the United States, Italy and Spain. The material from the prospective study consisted of cDNA or gDNA derived from T cells, B-cell-depleted T cells, or PBMCs. Subjects who had been exposed to COVID-19, were actively infected with it, or had recovered from it provided the deeply sampled blood TCRbeta repertoires that made up the dataset. The repertoires were made available in a free public database intended to serve as a resource for research on the immune response to SARS-CoV-2. The samples were drawn from two sources: the first 160 participants of the ongoing ImmuneRACE study, and 950 to 1,500 subjects contributed by 6 global collaborators. Sample metadata almost always included a de-identified subject ID, COVID-19 status, age in years and sex. Where available, HLA class I and class II types were taken from metadata supplied by the sample provider and were not determined by assay-based typing.

Whole blood was collected in K2EDTA tubes by collaborating institutions according to the institutions' own protocols. Collaborator samples were shipped for TCRbeta analysis as frozen whole blood, isolated PBMCs, or DNA extracted from either sample type. TCRbeta CDR3 regions were amplified from genomic DNA by means of the immunoSEQ Assay, a bias-controlled multiplex PCR. Per the authors' processing: Within the assay, amplification of reference gene primers was used to estimate how many nucleated cells each sample contained. Sequence reads were collapsed and filtered to measure the absolute abundance of every unique TCRbeta CDR3 rearrangement. For each sample, productive Simpson clonality was calculated as the square root of Simpson's diversity index over productive rearrangements. TCRdb holds this immuneACCESS table with in-frame rearrangements only. Some clones are missing; in checked studies, unresolved V genes explain under half, and the rest has no known cause. D and trimming come from the DNA, and the V and J calls and clone size come from that table. This sample comprises under 350,000 clones, approximately 90% of them detected only once. In total, the top ten clones hold around 4.4% of the sample.

What the authors observed across the whole study: How much clinical and demographic metadata was included differed by source and by participant, and the metadata was provided uncurated.

Sequencing input: peripheral blood. This receptor was obtained from a man aged 40-55 years with acute or convalescent COVID-19.

At the DNA level, the sequence is TGTGCTAGTGGTTTACTAACAGGGGCGAACTCCTACGAGCAGTACTTC. This yields the protein CASGLLTGANSYEQYF. The receptor chain draws on TRBV12-5 and TRBJ2-7; TRBD1 lines up with 7 middle nucleotides. In the germline V gene, CDR1 corresponds to LGHNT and CDR2 to FRNRAP. Here V drops 3 bases and J drops 0 bases, and the junction holds 8 bases not matched to any gene. From cysteine to phenylalanine, the CDR3 is 16 amino acids long. The entry retains the CDR3 DNA only, 48 bases that are in frame from base 1.